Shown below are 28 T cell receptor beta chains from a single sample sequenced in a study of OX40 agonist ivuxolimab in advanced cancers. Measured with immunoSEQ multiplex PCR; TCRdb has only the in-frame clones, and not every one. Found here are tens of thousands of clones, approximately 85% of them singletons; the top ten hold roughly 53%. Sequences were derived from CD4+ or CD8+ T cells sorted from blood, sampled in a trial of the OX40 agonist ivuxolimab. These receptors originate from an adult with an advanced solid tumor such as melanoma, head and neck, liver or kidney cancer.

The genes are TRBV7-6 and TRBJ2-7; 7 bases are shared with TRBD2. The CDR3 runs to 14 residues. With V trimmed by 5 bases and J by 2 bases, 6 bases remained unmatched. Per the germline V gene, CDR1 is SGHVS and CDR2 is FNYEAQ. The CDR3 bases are TGTGCCAGCAGCGCCGAGGGGAGGGCCTACGAGCAGTACTTC. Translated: CASSAEGRAYEQYF.

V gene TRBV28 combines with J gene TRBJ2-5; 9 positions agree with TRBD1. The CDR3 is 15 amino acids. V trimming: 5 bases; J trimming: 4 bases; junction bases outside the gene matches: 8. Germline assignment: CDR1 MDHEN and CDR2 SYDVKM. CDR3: CASSPDRGGVETQYF. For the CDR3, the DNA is TGTGCCAGCAGTCCGGACAGGGGAGGAGTAGAGACCCAGTACTTC.

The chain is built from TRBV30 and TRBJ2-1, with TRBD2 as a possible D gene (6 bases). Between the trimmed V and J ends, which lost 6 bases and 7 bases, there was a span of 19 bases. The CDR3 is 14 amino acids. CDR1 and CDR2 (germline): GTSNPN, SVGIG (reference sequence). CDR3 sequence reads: CACRLVTPSNEQFF. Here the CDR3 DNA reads TGTGCCTGCCGACTAGTAACCCCTTCGAATGAGCAGTTCTTC. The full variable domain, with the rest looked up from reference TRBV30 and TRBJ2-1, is SQTIHQWPATLVQPVGSPLSLECTVEGTSNPNLYWYRQAAGRGLQLLFYSVGIGQISSEVPQNLSASRPQDRQFILSSKKLLLSDSGFYLCACRLVTPSNEQFFGPGTRLTVL.

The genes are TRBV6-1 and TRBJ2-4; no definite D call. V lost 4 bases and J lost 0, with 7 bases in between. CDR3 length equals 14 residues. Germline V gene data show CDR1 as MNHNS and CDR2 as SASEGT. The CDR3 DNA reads TGTGCCAGCAGTGCCGAAGTAGCCAAAAACATTCAGTACTTC. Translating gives CASSAEVAKNIQYF.

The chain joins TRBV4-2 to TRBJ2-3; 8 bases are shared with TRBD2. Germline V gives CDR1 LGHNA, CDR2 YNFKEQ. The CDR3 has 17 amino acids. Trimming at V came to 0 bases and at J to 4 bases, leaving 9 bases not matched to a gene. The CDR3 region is CASSQEIAAGAADTQYF. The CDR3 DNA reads TGTGCCAGCAGCCAAGAAATCGCAGCGGGGGCAGCAGATACGCAGTATTTT.

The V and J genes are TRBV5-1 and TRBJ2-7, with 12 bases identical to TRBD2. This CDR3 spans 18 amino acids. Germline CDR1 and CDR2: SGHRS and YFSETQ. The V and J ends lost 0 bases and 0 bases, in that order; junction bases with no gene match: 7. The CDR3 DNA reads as TGCGCCAGCAGCTTGGGACTAGCGGGGGCCGCCCTCTCCTACGAGCAGTACTTC. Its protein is CASSLGLAGAALSYEQYF.

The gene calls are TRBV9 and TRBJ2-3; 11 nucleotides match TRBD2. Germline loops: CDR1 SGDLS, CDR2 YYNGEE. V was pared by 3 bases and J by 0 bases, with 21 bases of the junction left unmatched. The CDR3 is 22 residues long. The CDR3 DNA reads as TGTGCCAGCAGCGGACCCTCGGGAGTAGCGGGGGGGCCAACACAAAGCACAGATACGCAGTATTTT. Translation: CASSGPSGVAGGPTQSTDTQYF.

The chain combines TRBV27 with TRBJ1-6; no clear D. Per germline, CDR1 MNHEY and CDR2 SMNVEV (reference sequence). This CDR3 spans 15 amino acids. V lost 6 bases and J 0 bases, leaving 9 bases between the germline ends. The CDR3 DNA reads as TGTGCCAGCAGCCCCTTAAGCTCCTATAATTCACCCCTCCACTTT. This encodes CASSPLSSYNSPLHF.

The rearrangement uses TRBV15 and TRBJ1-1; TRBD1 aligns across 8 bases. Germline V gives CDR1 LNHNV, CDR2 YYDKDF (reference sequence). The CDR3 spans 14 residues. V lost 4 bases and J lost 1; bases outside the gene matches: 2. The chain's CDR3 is CATSMGQENTEAFF. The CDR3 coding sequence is TGTGCCACCAGCATGGGACAGGAGAACACTGAAGCTTTCTTT.

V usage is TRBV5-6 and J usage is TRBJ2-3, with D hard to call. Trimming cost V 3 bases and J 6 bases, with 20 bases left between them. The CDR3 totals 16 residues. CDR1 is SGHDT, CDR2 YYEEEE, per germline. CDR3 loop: CASSSLTLPLGDTQYF. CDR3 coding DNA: TGTGCCAGCAGCTCGCTTACACTACCGCTGGGGGATACGCAGTATTTT.

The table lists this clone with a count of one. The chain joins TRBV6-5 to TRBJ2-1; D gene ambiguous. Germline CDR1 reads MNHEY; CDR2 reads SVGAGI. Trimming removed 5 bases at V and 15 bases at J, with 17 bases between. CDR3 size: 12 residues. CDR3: CASSLNDWWWFF. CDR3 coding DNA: TGTGCCAGCAGTCTCAACGACTGGTGGTGGTTCTTC.

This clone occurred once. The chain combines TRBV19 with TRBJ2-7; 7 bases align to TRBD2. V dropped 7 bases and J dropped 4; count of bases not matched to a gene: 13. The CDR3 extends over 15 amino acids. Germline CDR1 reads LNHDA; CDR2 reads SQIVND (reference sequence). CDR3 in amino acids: CASTPGAAGWYEQYF. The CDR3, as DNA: TGTGCCAGTACCCCTGGAGCAGCGGGGTGGTACGAGCAGTACTTC.

The CDR3 DNA follows: TGTGCCAGCAGCAGGACGGTCTCCTACGAGCAGTACTTC. Translation gives CASSRTVSYEQYF. The J gene is TRBJ2-7, the V gene TRBV6-1; the D is unclear. The length of the CDR3 is 13 residues. V lost 6 bases to trimming and J lost 0 bases, with 9 bases between them. CDR1 and CDR2 (germline): MNHNS, SASEGT.

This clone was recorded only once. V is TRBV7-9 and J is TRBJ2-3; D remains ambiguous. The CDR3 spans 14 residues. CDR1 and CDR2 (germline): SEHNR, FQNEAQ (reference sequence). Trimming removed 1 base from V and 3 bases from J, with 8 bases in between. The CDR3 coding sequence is TGTGCCAGCAGCTTAGGCGTCGGGACAGATACGCAGTATTTT. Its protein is CASSLGVGTDTQYF.

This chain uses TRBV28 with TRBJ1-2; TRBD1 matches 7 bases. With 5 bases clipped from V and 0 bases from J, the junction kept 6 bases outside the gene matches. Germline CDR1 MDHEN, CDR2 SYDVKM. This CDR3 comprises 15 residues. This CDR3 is CASSGRTGTNYGYTF. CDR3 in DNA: TGTGCCAGCAGTGGTAGGACAGGTACTAACTATGGCTACACCTTC.

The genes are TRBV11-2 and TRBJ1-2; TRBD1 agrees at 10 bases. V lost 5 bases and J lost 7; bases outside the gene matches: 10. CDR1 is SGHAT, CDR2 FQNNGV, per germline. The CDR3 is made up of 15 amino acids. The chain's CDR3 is CASSDSTGGASGYTF. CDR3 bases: TGTGCCAGCAGCGATTCGACAGGGGGCGCTTCTGGCTACACCTTC.

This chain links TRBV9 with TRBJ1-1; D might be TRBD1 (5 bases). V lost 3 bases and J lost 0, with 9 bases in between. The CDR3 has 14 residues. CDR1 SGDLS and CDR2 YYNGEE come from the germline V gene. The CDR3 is CASSGRVMNTEAFF. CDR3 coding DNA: TGTGCCAGCAGCGGCAGGGTTATGAACACTGAAGCTTTCTTT.

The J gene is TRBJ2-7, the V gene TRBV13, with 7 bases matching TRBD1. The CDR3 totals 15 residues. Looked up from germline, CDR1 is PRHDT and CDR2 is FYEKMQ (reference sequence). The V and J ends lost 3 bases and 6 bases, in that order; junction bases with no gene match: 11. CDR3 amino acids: CASSFLGTAYSEQYF. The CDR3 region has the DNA TGTGCCAGCAGCTTTCTGGGGACAGCGTATAGCGAGCAGTACTTC. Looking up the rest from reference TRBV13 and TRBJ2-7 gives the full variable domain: AAGVIQSPRHLIKEKRETATLKCYPIPRHDTVYWYQQGPGQDPQFLISFYEKMQSDKGSIPDRFSAQQFSDYHSELNMSSLELGDSALYFCASSFLGTAYSEQYFGPGTRLTVT.

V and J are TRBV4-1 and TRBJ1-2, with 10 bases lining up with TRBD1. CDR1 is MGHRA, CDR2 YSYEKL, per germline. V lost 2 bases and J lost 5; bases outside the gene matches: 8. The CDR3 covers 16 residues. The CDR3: CASSQPSGQGQYGYTF. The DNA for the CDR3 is TGCGCCAGCAGCCAACCCTCGGGACAGGGGCAATATGGCTACACCTTC.

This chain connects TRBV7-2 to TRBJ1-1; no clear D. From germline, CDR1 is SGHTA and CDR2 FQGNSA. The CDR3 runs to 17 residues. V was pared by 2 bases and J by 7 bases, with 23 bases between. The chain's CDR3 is CASSLIIAIGPEGEAFF. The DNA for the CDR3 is TGTGCCAGCAGCTTAATTATCGCGATCGGCCCGGAGGGTGAAGCTTTCTTT.

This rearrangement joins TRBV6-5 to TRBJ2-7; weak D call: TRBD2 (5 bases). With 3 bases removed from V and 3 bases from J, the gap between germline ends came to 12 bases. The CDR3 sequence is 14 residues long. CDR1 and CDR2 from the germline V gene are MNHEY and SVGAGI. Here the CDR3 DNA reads TGTGCCAGCAGTTATGATAGGACTGGCTACGAGCAGTACTTC. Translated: CASSYDRTGYEQYF.

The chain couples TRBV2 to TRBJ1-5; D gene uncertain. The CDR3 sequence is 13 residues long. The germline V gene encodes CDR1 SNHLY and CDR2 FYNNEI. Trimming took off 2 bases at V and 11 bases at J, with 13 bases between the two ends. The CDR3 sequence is CASSERGMSAQHF. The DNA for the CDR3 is TGTGCCAGCAGTGAACGTGGTATGAGTGCCCAGCATTTT. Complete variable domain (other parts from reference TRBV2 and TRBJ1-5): EPEVTQTPSHQVTQMGQEVILRCVPISNHLYFYWYRQILGQKVEFLVSFYNNEISEKSEIFDDQFSVERPDGSNFTLKIRSTKLEDSAMYFCASSERGMSAQHFGDGTRLSIL.

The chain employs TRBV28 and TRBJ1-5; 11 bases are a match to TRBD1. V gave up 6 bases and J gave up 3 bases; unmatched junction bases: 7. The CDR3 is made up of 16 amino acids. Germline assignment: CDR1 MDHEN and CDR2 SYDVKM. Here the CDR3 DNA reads TGTGCCAGCAGCCCAGGACAGGGGGCCGCCAATCAGCCCCAGCATTTT. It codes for CASSPGQGAANQPQHF.

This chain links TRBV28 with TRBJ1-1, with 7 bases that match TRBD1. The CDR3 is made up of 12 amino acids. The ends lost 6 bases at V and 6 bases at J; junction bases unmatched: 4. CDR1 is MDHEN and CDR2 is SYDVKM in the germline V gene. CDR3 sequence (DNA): TGTGCCAGCAGGCGACAGGGCGCTGAAGCTTTCTTT. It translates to CASRRQGAEAFF.

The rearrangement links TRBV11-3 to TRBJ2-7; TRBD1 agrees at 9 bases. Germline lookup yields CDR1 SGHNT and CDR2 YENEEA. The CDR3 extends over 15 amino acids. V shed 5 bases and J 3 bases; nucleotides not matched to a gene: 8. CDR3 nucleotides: TGTGCCAGCAGCCCCGGGACAGGGCCTAGCTACGAGCAGTACTTC. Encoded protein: CASSPGTGPSYEQYF.

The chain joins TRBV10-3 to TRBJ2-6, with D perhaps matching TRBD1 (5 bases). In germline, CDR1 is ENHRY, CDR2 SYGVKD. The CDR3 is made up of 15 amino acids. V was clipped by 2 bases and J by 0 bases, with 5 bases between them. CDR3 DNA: TGTGCCATCAGTGAGGACAGCTCTGGGGCCAACGTCCTGACTTTC. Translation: CAISEDSSGANVLTF.

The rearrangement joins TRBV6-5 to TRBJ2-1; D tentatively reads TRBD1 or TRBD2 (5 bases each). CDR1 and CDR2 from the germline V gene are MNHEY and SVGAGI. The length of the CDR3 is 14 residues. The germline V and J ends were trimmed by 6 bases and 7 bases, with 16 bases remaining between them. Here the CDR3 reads CASRPGTSQNEQFF. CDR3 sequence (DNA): TGTGCCAGCAGGCCCGGGACCAGCCAAAATGAGCAGTTCTTC.

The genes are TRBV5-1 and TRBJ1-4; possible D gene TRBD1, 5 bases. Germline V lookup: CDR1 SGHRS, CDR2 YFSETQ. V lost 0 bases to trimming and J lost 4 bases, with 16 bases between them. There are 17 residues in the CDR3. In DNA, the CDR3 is TGCGCCAGCAGCTTGGAGCCCCCGACAGAAAATAATGAAAAACTGTTTTTT. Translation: CASSLEPPTENNEKLFF.